This T cell receptor beta chain originates from a study of blood T cell repertoires in COVID-19. Study-level information: Spain, Italy and the United States supplied samples that represented acute and convalescent COVID-19. T cells, B-cell-depleted T cells, or PBMCs supplied cDNA or gDNA.

Authors' data handling: Estimation of nucleated cell counts was performed using reference gene primer amplification. The data were produced by immunoSEQ multiplex PCR, yet TCRdb's version contains in-frame clones alone and is incomplete. Clone size and V and J calls were adopted from that table, with D and trimming inferred from the DNA. The table includes roughly 200,000 clones, 86% detected once. Trimming removed 3 bases from V and 0 bases from J, with 7 bases in between. Germline CDR1 and CDR2: SGHRS and YFSETQ. This CDR3 has 15 residues. This TCR was sampled from a woman in her 50s with COVID-19, enrolled during active disease. Sample: peripheral blood. The chain carries TRBV5-1 and TRBJ2-6; D uncertain. CDR3 DNA: TGCGCCAGCAGCTCACAGAGCTCTGGGGCCAACGTCCTGACTTTC. Translating it yields CASSSQSSGANVLTF.